Below are 5 T cell receptor beta chains sequenced from a single sample in a study of T-cell memory formation after mild COVID-19. A single record per CDR3 protein comes from TCRdb applying MiXCR to the 5' RACE reads. Of hundreds of thousands of distinct CDR3 sequences listed, about a fifth were seen once; the top ten hold around 13%. Sequenced: PBMCs or a T cell subset sorted from them (not recorded which). These receptors were obtained from an adult woman who had mild COVID-19 (a few samples of this study predate the infection). Cell type and time point are not known.

The V and J genes are TRBV15 and TRBJ2-2; a possible D gene is TRBD1 (6 bases). The ends were cut back, 1 base at V and 3 bases at J, with 15 bases in the middle. The CDR3 spans 17 residues. The germline gives CDR1 LNHNV, CDR2 YYDKDF (reference sequence). The CDR3 DNA follows: TGTGCCACCAGCAGAGTTCGGACAGTGACTGACACCGGGGAGCTGTTTTTT. This gives the protein CATSRVRTVTDTGELFF.

This clonotype was counted a single time. This chain joins TRBV12-5 and TRBJ2-7; TRBD1 aligns across 9 bases. The germline V gene encodes CDR1 LGHNT and CDR2 FRNRAP. This CDR3 is built from 15 residues. Losses at the gene ends were 6 bases for V and 2 bases for J; bases not matched to a gene: 8. The CDR3 bases are TGTGCTAGTGGCCCAAGGACAGGGGCCCCCTACGAGCAGTACTTC. Translation: CASGPRTGAPYEQYF.

In the case of this clonotype: One junction end does not reproduce the germline sequence, and a read error may be involved. Written as DNA, the CDR3 is TGCAGCGCTGAAGACGTCGGTAAGGCGAGGTACAATGAGCAGTTCTTC. Amino acid sequence: CSAEDVGKARYNEQFF. The chain is built from TRBV29-1 and TRBJ2-1; D gene unclear. The CDR3 runs to 16 residues. CDR1 is SQVTM, CDR2 ANQGSEA, per germline.

This sequence joins TRBV5-1 and TRBJ2-1, with 16 positions matching TRBD2. The junction had 11 bases not matched to a gene; V was cut back by 6 bases and J by 2 bases. The CDR3 consists of 19 residues. Germline CDR1 reads SGHRS; CDR2 reads YFSETQ. Written as DNA, the CDR3 is TGCGCCAGCACCCTATCGGGACTAGCGGGAGGGCCGCCCTACAATGAGCAGTTCTTC. Protein product: CASTLSGLAGGPPYNEQFF.

The chain uses TRBV2 and TRBJ2-7; 13 positions match TRBD2. The CDR3 covers 17 residues. CDR1 and CDR2 (germline): SNHLY, FYNNEI. The V and J ends lost 6 bases and 7 bases, in that order; junction bases with no gene match: 15. The CDR3 here is CASRGSPGLAGEREQYF. As DNA, the CDR3 is TGTGCCAGCAGGGGAAGTCCAGGACTAGCGGGAGAGAGGGAGCAGTACTTC.